These 22 T cell receptor beta chains share one sample of origin, sequenced in a study of shared clonotypes between healthy human individuals. The protocol was immunoSEQ multiplex PCR, while the TCRdb copy is restricted to in-frame clones and leaves out a portion. This table holds about 1 million clones, more than 65% found once. The specimen was memory CD4+ T cells sorted from blood. Noted subset: CD45RA-negative fraction. These receptors were obtained from a man aged 18 to 30 in good health.

The chain recombines TRBV7-2 with TRBJ2-5; TRBD1 aligns across 8 bases. Germline V gene data show CDR1 as SGHTA and CDR2 as FQGNSA. Trimming removed 3 bases from V and 4 bases from J; junction bases left unmatched: 7. This CDR3 contains 15 residues. CDR3 in amino acids: CASSLNRGSGETQYF. The CDR3 nucleotides are TGTGCCAGCAGCTTGAACAGGGGGTCGGGAGAGACCCAGTACTTC. The full variable domain, completed using reference TRBV7-2 and TRBJ2-5, is GAGVSQSPSNKVTEKGKDVELRCDPISGHTALYWYRQSLGQGLEFLIYFQGNSAPDKSGLPSDRFSAERTGGSVSTLTIQRTQQEDSAVYLCASSLNRGSGETQYFGPGTRLLVL.

V gene TRBV30 combines with J gene TRBJ2-7; 11 positions match TRBD1. V lost 3 bases to trimming and J lost 0 bases; unmatched junction nucleotides: 4. Germline V gene data show CDR1 as GTSNPN and CDR2 as SVGIG (reference sequence). The length of the CDR3 is 15 residues. The DNA for the CDR3 is TGTGCCTGGAGCGCCGGGACAGGGGGCTCCTACGAGCAGTACTTC. As protein: CAWSAGTGGSYEQYF.

In this sample, this clone turned up a few times. The chain joins TRBV7-8 to TRBJ1-1, with D tentatively TRBD1 (5 bases). Germline CDR1 reads SGHVS; CDR2 reads FQNEAQ. The V and J ends lost 5 bases and 0 bases respectively, with 13 bases between them. The CDR3 is made up of 15 amino acids. Here the CDR3 DNA reads TGTGCCAGCAGCCTAGGGACCTATTTGAACACTGAAGCTTTCTTT. It yields the protein CASSLGTYLNTEAFF.

As regards this clone: This is likely an artifact of a read error, given a far larger clone one base away. This sequence joins TRBV7-1 and TRBJ2-2; the D is unclear. TRBV7-1 is treated as an ORF (open reading frame) with a function not yet certain. Trimming shortened V by 5 bases and J by 3 bases, and 4 bases separated the two germline ends. The CDR3 covers 12 residues. CDR3 DNA sequence: TGTGCCAGCAGCACCGACACCGGGGAGCTGTTTTTT. Translated, it gives CASSTDTGELFF.

CDR3 in amino acids: CASSVGRGPGNTIYF. CDR3 nucleotide sequence: TGTGCCAGCAGTGTAGGACGGGGTCCTGGAAACACCATATATTTT. The chain has TRBV2 and TRBJ1-3; D not certain. V shed 4 bases and J shed 2 bases, with 12 bases lying between them. The CDR3 has 15 amino acids. The V gene's germline CDR1 is SNHLY and CDR2 FYNNEI.

The rearrangement uses TRBV29-1 and TRBJ2-3; D is tentatively TRBD1 or TRBD2 (5 bases each). The V gene lost 5 bases and the J gene lost 5 bases, with 11 bases spanning the gap. This CDR3 region has 12 residues. Germline V gene sequence: CDR1 SQVTM, CDR2 ANQGSEA. The CDR3 here is CSVTRGIDTQYF. Here the CDR3 DNA reads TGCAGCGTTACGAGGGGAATAGATACGCAGTATTTT.

The rearrangement links TRBV27 to TRBJ2-4; unclear D gene. Trimming left V 6 bases short and J 9 bases short, with 15 bases between. Looked up from germline, CDR1 is MNHEY and CDR2 is SMNVEV (reference sequence). CDR3 length: 13 amino acids. CDR3 protein: CASRPSVRSIQYF. The CDR3 nucleotides read TGTGCCAGCAGACCATCGGTTCGGAGCATTCAGTACTTC.

J is TRBJ2-1 and V is TRBV15, with 8 bases that match TRBD1. Looked up from germline, CDR1 is LNHNV and CDR2 is YYDKDF (reference sequence). Unmatched junction bases numbered 5, after V lost 3 bases and J lost 1 base. The CDR3 covers 16 residues. Here the CDR3 DNA reads TGTGCCACCAGCAGGGACAGGGTAAAGTCCTACAATGAGCAGTTCTTC. Amino acids: CATSRDRVKSYNEQFF.

The V and J genes are TRBV7-2 and TRBJ1-1, with D unresolved. Trimming pared 0 bases from V and 1 base from J, leaving 9 bases between. Germline CDR1 is SGHTA and CDR2 is FQGNSA. The CDR3 is made up of 15 amino acids. The chain's CDR3 is CASSLALRANTEAFF. The CDR3 DNA sequence: TGTGCCAGCAGCTTAGCGCTGAGGGCGAACACTGAAGCTTTCTTT.

The rearrangement links TRBV7-3 to TRBJ2-3; 14 bases line up with TRBD2. The CDR3 spans 19 residues. CDR1 and CDR2 (germline): SGHTA, FQGTGA. The J segment lost 0 bases and the V segment lost 4 bases, leaving 9 bases of the junction unmatched. This CDR3 is CASSSPGLAGVPSTDTQYF. The CDR3 DNA follows: TGTGCCAGCAGCTCGCCGGGACTAGCGGGGGTCCCTAGCACAGATACGCAGTATTTT.

The chain employs TRBV2 and TRBJ1-4, with TRBD1 matching 7 bases. CDR3 length equals 13 residues. In germline, CDR1 is SNHLY, CDR2 FYNNEI. V shed 6 bases and J 7 bases; nucleotides not matched to a gene: 5. The CDR3 DNA reads TGTGCCAGCAGAAGACAGGGTAGTGAAAAACTGTTTTTT. It is translated as CASRRQGSEKLFF.

The chain links TRBV2 to TRBJ1-1; D not certain. V was shortened by 7 bases and J by 2 bases, with 8 bases between the two germline ends. The CDR3 is made up of 12 amino acids. Germline CDR1 is SNHLY and CDR2 is FYNNEI. CDR3 amino acids: CASTVGNTEAFF. CDR3 bases: TGTGCCAGCACTGTTGGCAACACTGAAGCTTTCTTT.

V and J are TRBV6-5 and TRBJ1-1; D unresolved. This CDR3 region has 14 residues. The germline CDR1 and CDR2 sequences are MNHEY and SVGAGI. Trimming took 5 bases from V and 4 from J, leaving 14 bases between them. The CDR3 DNA reads as TGTGCCAGCAGTATGAATCGGGGAACCACTGAAGCTTTCTTT. This gives the protein CASSMNRGTTEAFF.

With respect to this clone: A read error may produce the germline difference seen at one junction end. The J gene is TRBJ2-7, the V gene TRBV5-1; 9 nucleotides line up with TRBD2. The CDR3 has 14 amino acids. Germline assignment: CDR1 SGHRS and CDR2 YFSETQ. Here the CDR3 DNA reads TGCGCCAGCAGCTTGGAGCTAGCGGGGCGGCCTTGGCACTTC. This sequence encodes CASSLELAGRPWHF.

This chain connects TRBV7-3 to TRBJ2-7; TRBD2 aligns across 11 bases. Germline V gene lookup returns CDR1 SGHTA and CDR2 FQGTGA. Losses at the gene ends were 2 bases for V and 2 bases for J; bases not matched to a gene: 5. CDR3 length equals 16 residues. This CDR3 reads CASSLEGTSGAYEQYF. The CDR3 DNA sequence: TGTGCCAGCAGCTTAGAGGGGACTAGCGGCGCCTACGAGCAGTACTTC.

V usage is TRBV1 and J usage is TRBJ2-1. TRBV1 is designated a pseudogene. CDR3 length: 12 amino acids. CDR3 residues: CTSSQDLAGPIF. In DNA form, the CDR3 reads TGCACCAGCAGCCAAGATCTTGCCGGCCCGATCTTC.

This chain uses TRBV30 with TRBJ2-7; D possibly corresponds to TRBD2 (6 bases). CDR1 and CDR2 from the germline V gene are GTSNPN and SVGIG (reference sequence). The CDR3 extends over 12 amino acids. V was trimmed by 5 bases and J by 6 bases, leaving 14 bases between them. CDR3: CAWRQAGGEQYF. The CDR3 DNA is TGTGCCTGGCGACAAGCCGGGGGCGAGCAGTACTTC.

V and J are TRBV29-1 and TRBJ1-1; tentatively, D is TRBD1 (6 bases). In germline, CDR1 is SQVTM, CDR2 ANQGSEA. Trimming shortened V by 4 bases and J by 9 bases, and 9 bases separated the two germline ends. The CDR3 loop spans 10 amino acids. The CDR3 loop reads CSVGGTQAFF. DNA for the CDR3: TGCAGCGTTGGAGGGACACAAGCTTTCTTT.

This chain connects TRBV5-1 to TRBJ2-7; D is perhaps TRBD1 (8 bases). Trimming cost V 5 bases and J 7 bases, with 16 bases left between them. Germline V gives CDR1 SGHRS, CDR2 YFSETQ. The CDR3 runs to 13 residues. The CDR3 DNA follows: TGCGCCAGCAGATACAGGGGGGGCCTGGAGCAGTACTTC. Translation: CASRYRGGLEQYF.

V gene TRBV18 combines with J gene TRBJ2-7; 10 positions agree with TRBD2. Germline CDR1 is KGHSH and CDR2 is LQKENI. V lost 0 bases to trimming and J lost 0 bases; unmatched junction nucleotides: 11. The CDR3 totals 19 residues. CDR3 amino acids: CASSPPYSGRGGDSYEQYF. CDR3 nucleotide sequence: TGTGCCAGCTCACCACCGTACAGCGGGAGGGGAGGGGACTCCTACGAGCAGTACTTC.

The CDR3 protein is CASSWPQIPNEKLFF. The DNA of the CDR3 is TGTGCCAGCAGCTGGCCTCAGATCCCGAATGAAAAACTGTTTTTT. V and J are TRBV7-9 and TRBJ1-4; D is unresolved. From germline, CDR1 is SEHNR and CDR2 FQNEAQ (reference sequence). Trimming shortened V by 4 bases and J by 5 bases, and 14 bases separated the two germline ends. The CDR3 runs to 15 residues.

Here the CDR3 reads CAISTPRQGRDYGYTF. The CDR3 DNA reads as TGTGCCATCAGTACCCCCCGACAGGGTAGGGACTATGGCTACACCTTC. J is TRBJ1-2 and V is TRBV10-3, with TRBD1 matching over 7 bases. This CDR3 comprises 16 residues. Germline trimming cut 5 bases from V and 3 bases from J; bases unmatched to any gene: 12. Germline V gene lookup returns CDR1 ENHRY and CDR2 SYGVKD.